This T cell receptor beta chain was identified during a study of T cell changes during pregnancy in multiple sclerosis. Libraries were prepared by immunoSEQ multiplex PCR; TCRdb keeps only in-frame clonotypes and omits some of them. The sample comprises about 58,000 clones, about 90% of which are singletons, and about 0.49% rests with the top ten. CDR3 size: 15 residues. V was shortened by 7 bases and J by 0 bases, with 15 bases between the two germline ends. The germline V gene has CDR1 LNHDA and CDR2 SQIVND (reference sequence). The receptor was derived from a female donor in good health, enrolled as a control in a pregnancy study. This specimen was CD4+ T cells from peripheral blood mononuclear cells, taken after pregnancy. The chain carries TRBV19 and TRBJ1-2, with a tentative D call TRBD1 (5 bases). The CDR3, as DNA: TGTGCCAGTAAATTTTCAGGGAACACTAACTATGGCTACACCTTC. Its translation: CASKFSGNTNYGYTF.